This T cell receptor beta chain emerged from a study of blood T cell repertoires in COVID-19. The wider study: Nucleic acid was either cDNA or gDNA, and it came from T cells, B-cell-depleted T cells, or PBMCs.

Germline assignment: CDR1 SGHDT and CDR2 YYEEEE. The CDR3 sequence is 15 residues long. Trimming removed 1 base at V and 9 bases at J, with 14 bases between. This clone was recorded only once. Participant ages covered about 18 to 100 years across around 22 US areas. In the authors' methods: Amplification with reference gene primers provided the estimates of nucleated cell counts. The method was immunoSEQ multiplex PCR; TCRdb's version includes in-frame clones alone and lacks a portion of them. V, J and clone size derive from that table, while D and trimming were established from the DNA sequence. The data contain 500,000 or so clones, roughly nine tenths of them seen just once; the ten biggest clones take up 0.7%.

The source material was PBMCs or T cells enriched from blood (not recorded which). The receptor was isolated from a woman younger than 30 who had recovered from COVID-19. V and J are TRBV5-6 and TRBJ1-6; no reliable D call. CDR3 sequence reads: CASSLREGNSSPLHF. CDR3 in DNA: TGTGCCAGCAGCTTGCGGGAGGGAAATAGTTCACCCCTCCACTTT.